What follows are 21 T cell receptor beta chains derived from one specimen sequenced in a study of OX40 agonist ivuxolimab in advanced cancers. The method was immunoSEQ multiplex PCR; TCRdb's version includes in-frame clones alone and lacks a portion of them. The table has about 69,000 clones, roughly 80% seen once. Sequences were derived from CD4+ or CD8+ T cells sorted from blood, sampled in a trial of the OX40 agonist ivuxolimab. These receptors originate from an adult with an advanced solid tumor such as melanoma, head and neck, liver or kidney cancer.

The chain carries TRBV5-1 and TRBJ2-7; 9 bases align to TRBD1. V gave up 4 bases and J gave up 4 bases; unmatched junction bases: 15. Germline-derived CDR1 and CDR2 are SGHRS and YFSETQ. The CDR3 extends over 17 amino acids. CDR3 nucleotide sequence: TGCGCCAGCAGCCTACGTCCCGGGACAGGGTATCGGTACGAGCAGTACTTC. Translating gives CASSLRPGTGYRYEQYF.

This clone was found once. The chain links TRBV29-1 to TRBJ1-3; D might be TRBD1 (6 bases). Trimming took 1 base from V and 0 from J, leaving 10 bases between them. CDR3 length: 15 residues. Germline V gene sequence: CDR1 SQVTM, CDR2 ANQGSEA. CDR3 bases: TGCAGCGTTGAAGGAGGGACACTCTCTGGAAACACCATATATTTT. Translating it yields CSVEGGTLSGNTIYF.

The chain uses TRBV7-2 and TRBJ2-7; 10 bases map to TRBD1. This CDR3 has 16 residues. Germline V CDR1 and CDR2: SGHTA, FQGNSA. Trimming cost V 5 bases and J 7 bases; bases outside gene matches: 14. As DNA, the CDR3 is TGTGCCAGCAGCCAAGCAGACAGGGGGCTACCCGAAGAGCAGTACTTC. Translated: CASSQADRGLPEEQYF.

This chain joins TRBV28 and TRBJ1-6, with TRBD1 identical over 7 bases. The CDR3 length is 15 residues. The junction had 4 bases not matched to a gene; V was cut back by 6 bases and J by 2 bases. Looked up from germline, CDR1 is MDHEN and CDR2 is SYDVKM. Here the CDR3 DNA reads TGTGCCAGCAGCCTTGGGACAGCCTATAATTCACCCCTCCACTTT. Translated, it gives CASSLGTAYNSPLHF.

The rearrangement uses TRBV4-1 and TRBJ2-2; the D gene is possibly TRBD2 (6 bases). Germline lookup yields CDR1 MGHRA and CDR2 YSYEKL. The V and J ends lost 3 bases and 2 bases respectively, with 25 bases between them. This CDR3 has 20 amino acids. CDR3 in DNA: TGCGCCAGCAGCCACCCTCTCCACCTTACTAGCTCCCCTAACACCGGGGAGCTGTTTTTT. As protein: CASSHPLHLTSSPNTGELFF.

Comments on this clone: The junction shows a germline mismatch at one end, possibly a read error. This sample also contains other DNA sequences that code for the same CDR3. The CDR3 loop reads CASSLGTVNTGELFF. The CDR3, as DNA: TGTGCCAGCAGCTTAGGGACAGTGAACACCGGGGAGTTGTTTTTT. V gene TRBV11-3 combines with J gene TRBJ2-2, with D possibly being TRBD1 (6 bases). Germline assignment: CDR1 SGHNT and CDR2 YENEEA. The CDR3 length is 15 residues.

The CDR3: CASSLAPLRPGNTIYF. Written as DNA, the CDR3 is TGTGCCAGCAGCTTAGCCCCGCTGCGCCCTGGAAACACCATATATTTT. The chain is built from TRBV11-2 and TRBJ1-3; D unclear. The CDR3 extends over 16 amino acids. Trimming pared 1 base from V and 2 bases from J, leaving 12 bases between. CDR1 is SGHAT, CDR2 FQNNGV, per germline.

The chain recombines TRBV5-1 with TRBJ2-7; the D gene is possibly TRBD1 (6 bases). Germline assignment: CDR1 SGHRS and CDR2 YFSETQ. V lost 4 bases, J lost 4 bases, and 15 bases lay in between. The length of the CDR3 is 14 residues. Written as DNA, the CDR3 is TGCGCCAGCAGCATCTCCGGGACACTGTACGAGCAGTACTTC. It translates to CASSISGTLYEQYF.

The CDR3 loop reads CASSYRGGPDTQYF. The CDR3 coding sequence is TGTGCCAGCAGTTACAGGGGTGGGCCAGATACGCAGTATTTT. J is TRBJ2-3 and V is TRBV6-5; maybe TRBD1 (5 bases). Germline CDR1 MNHEY, CDR2 SVGAGI. CDR3 length: 14 residues. Between the trimmed V and J ends, which lost 2 bases and 4 bases, there was a span of 10 bases.

The chain links TRBV7-3 to TRBJ2-5, with 9 bases that match TRBD2. J gave up 6 bases and V 1 base, and 9 bases lay outside the gene matches. Per germline, CDR1 SGHTA and CDR2 FQGTGA. CDR3 length: 16 residues. The CDR3 protein is CASSLNAAGGLKTQYF. In DNA form, the CDR3 reads TGTGCCAGCAGCTTAAATGCGGCGGGAGGGCTGAAGACCCAGTACTTC.

Written as DNA, the CDR3 is TGTGCCAGCAGCTCCGGTTTGTCTGGAAACACCATATATTTT. This sequence encodes CASSSGLSGNTIYF. This chain connects TRBV7-2 to TRBJ1-3; D gene ambiguous. The CDR3 length is 14 residues. Germline assignment: CDR1 SGHTA and CDR2 FQGNSA. V dropped 4 bases and J dropped 1 base, with 8 bases sitting between them.

The V call is TRBV9, the J call TRBJ1-2; TRBD1 is a possible D gene (5 bases). CDR3 size: 18 residues. Per the germline V gene, CDR1 is SGDLS and CDR2 is YYNGEE. Deletions cut 0 bases from V and 2 bases from J, with 20 bases between. The CDR3 protein is CASSVGGFGGSLNYGYTF. The CDR3 DNA reads as TGTGCCAGCAGCGTAGGAGGATTCGGGGGTTCCCTCAACTATGGCTACACCTTC.

In nucleotides, the CDR3 is TGCGCCAGCAGCGAGGGACAGGGGACCTCTGGGGCCAACGTCCTGACTTTC. Translation gives CASSEGQGTSGANVLTF. The chain employs TRBV5-1 and TRBJ2-6; 10 bases align to TRBD1. Looked up from germline, CDR1 is SGHRS and CDR2 is YFSETQ. The CDR3 runs to 17 residues. The V segment lost 4 bases and the J segment 0 bases; nucleotides outside the gene matches: 4.

This chain joins TRBV5-4 and TRBJ2-5; D unclear. Germline values: CDR1 SGHNT, CDR2 YYREEE (reference sequence). The CDR3 length is 15 residues. V lost 5 bases, J lost 4 bases, and 18 bases lay in between. CDR3 in amino acids: CASRSDVYVGETQYF. The CDR3, as DNA: TGTGCCAGCAGATCCGACGTCTACGTCGGAGAGACCCAGTACTTC.

The chain is built from TRBV5-6 and TRBJ1-3, with no clear D. The V gene lost 0 bases and the J gene lost 4 bases, with 2 bases spanning the gap. Germline CDR1 reads SGHDT; CDR2 reads YYEEEE. The CDR3 is 12 amino acids. CDR3 protein: CASSLAGNTIYF. The CDR3 bases are TGTGCCAGCAGCTTGGCAGGAAACACCATATATTTT.

The chain joins TRBV9 to TRBJ2-2, with 10 bases matching TRBD1. CDR3 size: 16 residues. Trimming removed 0 bases from V and 7 bases from J; junction bases left unmatched: 6. Germline V gene data show CDR1 as SGDLS and CDR2 as YYNGEE. The CDR3 loop is CASSVGRQGAGGELFF. The CDR3 nucleotides read TGTGCCAGCAGCGTAGGACGACAGGGGGCTGGCGGGGAGCTGTTTTTT.

The chain recombines TRBV7-2 with TRBJ1-2; TRBD1 matches at 7 bases. V lost 2 bases and J lost 8; bases outside the gene matches: 11. The germline gives CDR1 SGHTA, CDR2 FQGNSA. The CDR3 extends over 15 amino acids. The CDR3, as DNA: TGTGCCAGCAGCTTAACAGGGGCGCCTCGGGACGGCTACACCTTC. This encodes CASSLTGAPRDGYTF. Full variable domain (remainder filled in from reference TRBV7-2 and TRBJ1-2): GAGVSQSPSNKVTEKGKDVELRCDPISGHTALYWYRQSLGQGLEFLIYFQGNSAPDKSGLPSDRFSAERTGGSVSTLTIQRTQQEDSAVYLCASSLTGAPRDGYTFGSGTRLTVV.

The V gene is TRBV9, the J gene TRBJ2-3; the D is unclear. Germline V CDR1 and CDR2: SGDLS, YYNGEE. V was trimmed by 4 bases and J by 0 bases, leaving 3 bases between them. This CDR3 is 12 amino acids long. The CDR3 DNA reads as TGTGCCAGCAGCCGAAGCACAGATACGCAGTATTTT. This sequence encodes CASSRSTDTQYF. The full variable domain, rest sourced from reference TRBV9 and TRBJ2-3, is DSGVTQTPKHLITATGQRVTLRCSPRSGDLSVYWYQQSLDQGLQFLIQYYNGEERAKGNILERFSAQQFPDLHSELNLSSLELGDSALYFCASSRSTDTQYFGPGTRLTVL.

The chain carries TRBV5-4 and TRBJ2-2; D is unclear. CDR3 size: 13 residues. V was cut by 5 bases and J by 5 bases, with 10 bases left in between. The germline V gene encodes CDR1 SGHNT and CDR2 YYREEE (reference sequence). CDR3 bases: TGTGCCAGCAGATACGACGGGACCGGGGAGCTGTTTTTT. Its translation: CASRYDGTGELFF.

J is TRBJ1-1 and V is TRBV30; D gene unclear. The CDR3 loop spans 12 amino acids. Germline assignment: CDR1 GTSNPN and CDR2 SVGIG (reference sequence). Trimming stripped 1 base from V and 6 bases from J, with 9 bases between. Here the CDR3 DNA reads TGTGCCTGGAGTGACGGGAGGCCTGAAGCTTTCTTT. Its protein is CAWSDGRPEAFF.

J is TRBJ1-6 and V is TRBV6-5; 8 nucleotides line up with TRBD1. Germline V gene lookup returns CDR1 MNHEY and CDR2 SVGAGI. The CDR3 sequence is 15 residues long. After removal of 6 bases from V and 16 bases from J, the junction contained 17 bases not matched to a gene. DNA for the CDR3: TGTGCCAGCAGCCCCCCATGGACAGGGCCGAAACGACTCCACTTT. Protein sequence: CASSPPWTGPKRLHF.